This note documents a single T cell receptor (beta chain) sequence. Data came from immunoSEQ multiplex PCR; TCRdb stores just in-frame clones and leaves some out. The table has about 52,000 clones, about four fifths seen once. These data come from a study of blood T cell repertoires in COVID-19. Per the germline V gene, CDR1 is MNHEY and CDR2 is SVGEGT. Trimming took off 2 bases at V and 9 bases at J, with 19 bases between the two ends. This CDR3 comprises 15 residues. The sequence was obtained from a man between 65 and 85 years old with active COVID-19. The rearrangement joins TRBV6-2 or TRBV6-3 to TRBJ2-5; weak D call: TRBD2 (5 bases). Sequenced material: peripheral blood. The CDR3 DNA reads as TGTGCCAGCAGTTACCCGGACTCTTCCAAGGTGGCCCAGTACTTC. Residues: CASSYPDSSKVAQYF.